The clone carrying this TCR beta chain was counted only a few times. Germline values: CDR1 MDHEN, CDR2 SYDVKM. Trimming took 6 bases from V and 1 from J, leaving 19 bases between them. CDR3 size: 16 residues. The sample belongs to a study of human T cells and chemical hapten exposure. This sample's time point: healthy volunteer bleed at 2 weeks. Total RNA was isolated from unfractionated whole blood. Using its own MiXCR run on the RACE reads, TCRdb lists one record per CDR3 protein. The table shows 100,000 to 150,000 distinct CDR3 sequences, with approximately 9.5% occurring only once. Sequenced material: whole blood. The receptor was isolated from a male donor in good health. Some clones in this sample may be carry-over from other donors' samples. The V call is TRBV28, the J call TRBJ2-7, with D perhaps matching TRBD1 (5 bases). CDR3 loop: CASSPGVTGPSYEQYF. The CDR3 region has the DNA TGTGCCAGCAGCCCTGGAGTTACAGGTCCTTCCTACGAGCAGTACTTC. Full variable domain (rest looked up from reference TRBV28 and TRBJ2-7): DVKVTQSSRYLVKRTGEKVFLECVQDMDHENMFWYRQDPGLGLRLIYFSYDVKMKEKGDIPEGYSVSREKKERFSLILESASTNQTSMYLCASSPGVTGPSYEQYFGPGTRLTVT.